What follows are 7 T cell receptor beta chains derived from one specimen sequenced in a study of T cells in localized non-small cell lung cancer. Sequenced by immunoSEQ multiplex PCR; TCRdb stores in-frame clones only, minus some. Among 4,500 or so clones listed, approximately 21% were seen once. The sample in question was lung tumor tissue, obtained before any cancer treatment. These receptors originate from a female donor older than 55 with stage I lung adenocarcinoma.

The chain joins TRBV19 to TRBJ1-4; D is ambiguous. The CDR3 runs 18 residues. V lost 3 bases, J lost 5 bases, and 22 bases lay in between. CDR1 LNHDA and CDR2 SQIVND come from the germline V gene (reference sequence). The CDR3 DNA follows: TGTGCCAGTAGTATGTATCACGGGCCGAAATTTACGAATGAAAAACTGTTTTTT. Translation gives CASSMYHGPKFTNEKLFF.

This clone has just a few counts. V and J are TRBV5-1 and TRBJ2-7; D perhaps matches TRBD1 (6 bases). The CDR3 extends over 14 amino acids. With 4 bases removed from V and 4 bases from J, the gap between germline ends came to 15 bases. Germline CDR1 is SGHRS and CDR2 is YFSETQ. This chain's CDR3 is CASSRPGQYYEQYF. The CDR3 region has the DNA TGCGCCAGCAGCCGCCCGGGACAATATTACGAGCAGTACTTC. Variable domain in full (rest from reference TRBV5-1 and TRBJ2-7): KAGVTQTPRYLIKTRGQQVTLSCSPISGHRSVSWYQQTPGQGLQFLFEYFSETQRNKGNFPGRFSGRQFSNSRSEMNVSTLELGDSALYLCASSRPGQYYEQYFGPGTRLTVT.

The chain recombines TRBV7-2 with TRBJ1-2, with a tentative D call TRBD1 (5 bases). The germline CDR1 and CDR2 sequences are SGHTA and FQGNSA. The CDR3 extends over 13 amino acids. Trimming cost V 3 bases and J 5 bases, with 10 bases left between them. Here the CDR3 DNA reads TGTGCCAGCAGCTTCCCGAGGGGTTATGGCTACACCTTC. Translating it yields CASSFPRGYGYTF.

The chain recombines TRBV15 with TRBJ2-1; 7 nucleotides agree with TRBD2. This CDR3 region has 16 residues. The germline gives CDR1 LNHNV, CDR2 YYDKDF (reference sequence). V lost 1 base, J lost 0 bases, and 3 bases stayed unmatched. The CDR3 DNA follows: TGTGCCACCAGCAGAGCGGGCGGGAGCTCCTACAATGAGCAGTTCTTC. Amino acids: CATSRAGGSSYNEQFF.

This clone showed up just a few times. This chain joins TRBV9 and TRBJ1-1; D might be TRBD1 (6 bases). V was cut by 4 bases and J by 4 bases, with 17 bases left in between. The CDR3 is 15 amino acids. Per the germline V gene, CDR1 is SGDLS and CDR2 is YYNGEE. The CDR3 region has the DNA TGTGCCAGCAGCCCCACCGGACAGTTAGGCACTGAAGCTTTCTTT. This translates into CASSPTGQLGTEAFF.

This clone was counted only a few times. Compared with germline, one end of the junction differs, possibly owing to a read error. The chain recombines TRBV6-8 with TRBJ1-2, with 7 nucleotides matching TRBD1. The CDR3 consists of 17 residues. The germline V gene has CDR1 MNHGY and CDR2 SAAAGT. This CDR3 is CAISGPTGPQTNYGYTF. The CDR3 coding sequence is TGTGCCATCAGTGGCCCGACAGGGCCCCAAACCAACTATGGCTACACCTTC.

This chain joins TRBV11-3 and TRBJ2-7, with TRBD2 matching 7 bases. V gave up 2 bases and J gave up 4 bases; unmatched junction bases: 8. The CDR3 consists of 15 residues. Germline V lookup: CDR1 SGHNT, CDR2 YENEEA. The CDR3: CASSLREGGGYEQYF. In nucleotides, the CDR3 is TGTGCCAGCAGCTTAAGGGAGGGCGGGGGTTACGAGCAGTACTTC.